This T cell receptor beta chain came from a study of blood T cell repertoires in COVID-19 (dated by TCRdb to the early 2020s). In terms of the full investigation: Samples from collaborators originated in the United States, Italy and Spain and spanned both the acute and convalescent phases of COVID-19. The prospective study material was composed of cDNA or gDNA derived from T cells, B-cell-depleted T cells, or PBMCs. Subjects who had been exposed to COVID-19, were actively infected with it, or had recovered from it provided the deeply sampled blood TCRbeta repertoires that made up the dataset. The repertoires were released in a freely available public database meant as a resource for research on the immune response to SARS-CoV-2. Samples came from the ongoing ImmuneRACE study (first 160 participants) plus 1,254 subjects from 6 global collaborators. The sample metadata nearly always contained a de-identified subject ID, COVID-19 status, age in years and sex. HLA class I and class II types, where available, came from metadata supplied by the sample provider rather than from assay-based typing.

The immunoSEQ Assay, a bias-controlled multiplex PCR, was used to amplify TCRbeta CDR3 regions from genomic DNA. Processing in the source paper ran as follows. The number of nucleated cells in each sample was estimated by amplification of reference gene primers within the assay. To quantify the absolute abundance of each unique TCRbeta CDR3 rearrangement, sequence reads were collapsed and filtered. For each sample, productive Simpson clonality was calculated as the square root of Simpson's diversity index over productive rearrangements. In its TCRdb copy, this immuneACCESS table keeps in-frame sequences only and misses some clones. Where compared with another copy, unresolved V genes explain less than half of these, and the others have no known cause. The V and J calls and clone size were taken over from that table, and D and trimming were inferred from the DNA. In all, the sample holds 140,000 or so clones, and about 83% of those were seen once. The top ten clonotypes cover approximately 9% of the sample.

Comments on this clone: Its antigen is currently not known. No base quality information exists; no much larger clone differs at one position.

Study-wide findings and limitations: The quantity of clinical and demographic metadata differed by source and by participant and was supplied without curation.

At one collaborating source in Seattle, patients were enrolled during active infection and were followed longitudinally through the course of disease. The collaborating institutions used their own protocols to collect whole blood in K2EDTA tubes. Collaborator samples were shipped for TCRbeta analysis as frozen whole blood, isolated PBMCs, or DNA extracted from either sample type. Taken from cysteine to phenylalanine, the CDR3 has 14 residues. Of all the DNA, just the CDR3 is kept, 42 bases in frame from base 1. This TCR derives from a man under 40 with COVID-19, enrolled during active disease. The chain uses TRBV12-1 and TRBJ2-7; TRBD1 was called by the table and not checked on the DNA. TRBV12-1 is a pseudogene segment. What was sequenced was peripheral blood. The sequence in DNA is TGTGCCAGCAGCTTTGGCAGGGTGGCCTACGAGCAGTACTTC. Translated, this is CASSFGRVAYEQYF.